This TCR beta chain was recorded in a study of cytomegalovirus exposure and HLA in healthy donors. Overall study: Unique TCRs numbering around 80 million, obtained from HLA-typed donors, made up an early data release.

Primers included in the PCR were 60 Vbeta and 13 Jbeta primers. Generated by immunoSEQ multiplex PCR, the TCRdb table keeps only in-frame clones and is missing some. This listing includes about 140,000 clones. As for this clone: Antigen: not known.

This CDR3 has 15 residues. The V gene's germline CDR1 is SEHNR and CDR2 FQNEAQ (reference sequence). Trimming removed 0 bases from V and 4 bases from J; junction bases left unmatched: 5. Study outcomes and limitations: An analysis that came later showed most CMV-associated TCR beta chains appearing HLA-restricted.

This sequence was found in a man aged 35 to 55 in good health and CMV-seronegative. J is TRBJ1-1 and V is TRBV7-9, with 7 positions matching TRBD1. Material: PBMCs. This chain's CDR3 is CASSLATGVGTEAFF. The CDR3, as DNA: TGTGCCAGCAGCTTAGCAACAGGGGTCGGCACTGAAGCTTTCTTT.